This is a list of T cell receptor beta chains from one sample in a study of blood T cell repertoires in COVID-19. Sequenced by immunoSEQ multiplex PCR; TCRdb stores in-frame clones only, minus some. The sample consists of some 100,000 clones, 90% to 95% of them appearing once. Sequencing used peripheral blood. The receptors stem from a human donor with active COVID-19. The donor label of this sample is uncertain. Both conserved end residues are part of each CDR3. Fields, in order: clone size, J gene, D gene, V gene, CDR3 DNA, CDR3 protein. D genes are given only for firm matches. Clone sizes are given selectively: once, few, many, or a class where the clone is expanded.

>few|TRBJ2-7|.|TRBV18
TGTGCCAGCTCACCACGCCGCGATCCCGAGCAGTACTTC
CASSPRRDPEQYF
>once|TRBJ2-3|TRBD1|TRBV24-1
TGTGCCACCAGTGACCGGGGACGGGGACAGACAGATACGCAGTATTTT
CATSDRGRGQTDTQYF
>once|TRBJ1-2|.|TRBV27
TGTGCCAGCGCCAGCCTCGATCTTTCAGGCGGCTACACCTTC
CASASLDLSGGYTF
>.|TRBJ1-5|TRBD1|TRBV2
TGTGCCAGCAAAGACAGGGCGTATAGCAATCAGCCCCAGCATTTT
CASKDRAYSNQPQHF
>.|TRBJ2-3|.|TRBV4-3
TGCGCCAGCAGCCAATCCACAGGGGGGGGAAGAGATACGCAGTATTTT
CASSQSTGGGRDTQYF
>.|TRBJ1-5|.|TRBV19
TGTGCCAGTAGGAAGGAGGGGAATCAGCCCCAGCATTTT
CASRKEGNQPQHF
>once|TRBJ2-7|TRBD2|TRBV6-1
TGTGCCAGCAGTGAAAGCAGCGGGGGGGCCTACGAGCAGTACTTC
CASSESSGGAYEQYF
>.|TRBJ2-7|TRBD2|TRBV5-1
TGCGCCAGCAGCCCCGGACTAGCCCAAATCTACGAGCAGTACTTC
CASSPGLAQIYEQYF
>.|TRBJ1-4|TRBD1|TRBV19
TGTGCCAGTAGTACCGGACAGGGGGCGCTCGGGGGCGGGGAAAAACTGTTTTTT
CASSTGQGALGGGEKLFF
>.|TRBJ2-6|.|TRBV7-3
TGTGCCAGCAGGCCCACAGGGAATTCTGGGGCCAACGTCCTGACTTTC
CASRPTGNSGANVLTF
>.|TRBJ2-7|TRBD1|TRBV5-1
TGCGCCAGCAGCTCCAACAGGGGGTTCTACGAGCAGTACTTC
CASSSNRGFYEQYF
>.|TRBJ2-7|TRBD1|TRBV6-5
TGTGCCAGCCCCCGTCGGGACAGATACTACGAGCAGTACTTC
CASPRRDRYYEQYF
>.|TRBJ2-3|TRBD1|TRBV5-5
TGTGCCAGCAGCTCGGGACAGGGGGGCACAGATACGCAGTATTTT
CASSSGQGGTDTQYF
>.|TRBJ2-7|TRBD1|TRBV27
TGTGCCAGCAGTTCCCCGCCAGGGGGCTATAACGAGCAGTACTTC
CASSSPPGGYNEQYF
>.|TRBJ1-5|.|TRBV7-8
TGTGCCAGCAGCTTAGACGAACAGACAAATCAGCCCCAGCATTTT
CASSLDEQTNQPQHF
>.|TRBJ2-5|TRBD1|TRBV19
TGTGCCAGTAGTACCGGGACAGGGAGGGAAGAGACCCAGTACTTC
CASSTGTGREETQYF
>.|TRBJ1-5|.|TRBV7-2
TGTGCCAGCAGCCGGGGATATAGCAATCAGCCCCAGCATTTT
CASSRGYSNQPQHF
>.|TRBJ2-4|.|TRBV29-1
TGCAGCGTTGAACTAGAGGAAAACATTCAGTACTTC
CSVELEENIQYF
>once|TRBJ2-1|TRBD1|TRBV6-5
TGTGCCAGCAGAGAGGACAGGGGTAGGAATGAGCAGTTCTTC
CASREDRGRNEQFF
>.|TRBJ2-5|TRBD2|TRBV11-3
TGTGCCAGCAGCTCCCGGCGGGGGGACCAAGAGACCCAGTACTTC
CASSSRRGDQETQYF
>once|TRBJ1-2|.|TRBV3-1/TRBV3-2
TGTGCCAGCAGCCAAGTAGGGGCCGGCTACACCTTC
CASSQVGAGYTF
>.|TRBJ2-7|TRBD1|TRBV28
TGTGCCAGCAGTCCAACAGGGACAGGGCACTACGAGCAGTACTTC
CASSPTGTGHYEQYF
>.|TRBJ2-5|TRBD2|TRBV7-2
TGTGCCAGCATTATGGCGGGGGGGCAAGAGACCCAGTACTTC
CASIMAGGQETQYF
>.|TRBJ2-3|.|TRBV7-2
TGTGCCAGCAGCTTCGTGGGCCTTGAGACGCAGTATTTT
CASSFVGLETQYF
>.|TRBJ2-7|TRBD2|TRBV4-2
TGTGCCAGCAGCCAACCGCCTGGGGCGGGGGGGACCTACGAGCAGTACTTC
CASSQPPGAGGTYEQYF
>.|TRBJ2-5|TRBD1|TRBV6-2/TRBV6-3
TGTGCCAGCAGTTACTGGGACAGCGTCCAAGAGACCCAGTACTTC
CASSYWDSVQETQYF
>.|TRBJ1-5|.|TRBV18
TGTGCCAGCTCACCACGCGCGACAGGTAATCAGCCCCAGCATTTT
CASSPRATGNQPQHF
>.|TRBJ2-2|.|TRBV29-1
TGCAGCGTTGATGGGCCTAACACCGGGGAGCTGTTTTTT
CSVDGPNTGELFF
>.|TRBJ1-3|TRBD1|TRBV7-9
TGTGCCAGCAGCGCGCACAGGGGCTCCAACTCTGGAAACACCATATATTTT
CASSAHRGSNSGNTIYF
>.|TRBJ1-5|.|TRBV27
TGTGCCAGCAGTTTCCGGACAATAAAGTCCCGAGAGGCCCAGCATTTT
CASSFRTIKSREAQHF
>few|TRBJ1-6|TRBD1|TRBV7-2
TGTGCCAGCAGCTTAGTGATAGGGGGCTTAAATTCACCCCTCCACTTT
CASSLVIGGLNSPLHF
>.|TRBJ1-6|.|TRBV5-5
TGTGCCAGCAGTCTCCTCGGACTGGGGAATTCACCCCTCCACTTT
CASSLLGLGNSPLHF
>.|TRBJ2-7|TRBD2|TRBV6-2/TRBV6-3
TGTGCCAGCAGCTTCGGGACTAGCGGTTACGAGCAGTACTTC
CASSFGTSGYEQYF
>.|TRBJ2-7|TRBD1|TRBV7-9
TGTGCCAGCAGCCTCTCCGGGACAGGGTTATACGAGCAGTACTTC
CASSLSGTGLYEQYF
>.|TRBJ2-1|.|TRBV6-4
TGTGCCAGCAGTGCCGGCCTAGAGGCAAATGAGCAGTTCTTC
CASSAGLEANEQFF
>.|TRBJ1-4|TRBD1|TRBV4-3
TGCGCCAGCAGCCAAGCCGACAGGGGTATTGGAAAACTGTTTTTT
CASSQADRGIGKLFF
>.|TRBJ2-1|.|TRBV5-5
TGTGCCAGCAGCCCCCCCGGGGGCTCCTCGTCAGGGGGTGAGCAGTTCTTC
CASSPPGGSSSGGEQFF
>.|TRBJ1-2|TRBD1|TRBV18
TGTGCCAGCTCACCATCAGGTTCCTCTCCGCCGGGACAGGAGTTTTATGGCTACACCTTC
CASSPSGSSPPGQEFYGYTF
>.|TRBJ1-1|.|TRBV19
TGTGCCAGTAGTTCGGCGGAGAAGAACACTGAAGCTTTCTTT
CASSSAEKNTEAFF
>.|TRBJ2-3|.|TRBV25-1
TGTGCCAGCGCCGGACAGCTATACACAGATACGCAGTATTTT
CASAGQLYTDTQYF
>.|TRBJ2-3|TRBD1|TRBV24-1
TGTGCCACCAGTGATACAGACAGGGGTAGCACAGATACGCAGTATTTT
CATSDTDRGSTDTQYF
>.|TRBJ1-2|.|TRBV7-2
TGTGCCAGCAGCGCTCTCTCGGGAACGAACTATGGCTACACCTTC
CASSALSGTNYGYTF
>.|TRBJ1-4|.|TRBV3-1/TRBV3-2
TGTGCCAGCAGCCTACTCCGGGTCGGACGGCCACTAGGAGAAAAACTGTTTTTT
CASSLLRVGRPLGEKLFF
>.|TRBJ2-3|TRBD2|TRBV6-5
TGTGCCAGCGGGGGGAGGGGCACAGATACGCAGTATTTT
CASGGRGTDTQYF
>.|TRBJ2-3|.|TRBV2
TGTGCCAGCAGTGGATCGGGAGATACGCAGTATTTT
CASSGSGDTQYF